The 27 T cell receptor beta chains listed next were all sequenced from one sample in a study of blood T cell repertoires in COVID-19. Libraries were prepared by immunoSEQ multiplex PCR; TCRdb keeps only in-frame clonotypes and omits some of them. This table holds 97,000 or so clones, 80% to 95% found once. The source material was peripheral blood. These TCRs come from a woman between 50 and 59 years old with COVID-19, enrolled during active disease.

The chain links TRBV19 to TRBJ1-2, with D possibly matching TRBD1 (6 bases). This CDR3 spans 12 amino acids. Trimming removed 5 bases at V and 5 bases at J, with 9 bases between. Germline V gene sequence: CDR1 LNHDA, CDR2 SQIVND (reference sequence). CDR3 amino acids: CASSGGQYGYTF. In DNA, the CDR3 is TGTGCCAGTAGTGGCGGACAGTATGGCTACACCTTC. Using reference TRBV19 and TRBJ1-2 for the parts outside the CDR3, the full variable domain is DGGITQSPKYLFRKEGQNVTLSCEQNLNHDAMYWYRQDPGQGLRLIYYSQIVNDFQKGDIAEGYSVSREKKESFPLTVTSAQKNPTAFYLCASSGGQYGYTFGSGTRLTVV.

The chain has TRBV5-4 and TRBJ2-2; TRBD2 is a possible D gene (5 bases). Germline values: CDR1 SGHNT, CDR2 YYREEE (reference sequence). This CDR3 has 14 amino acids. Trimming took off 2 bases at V and 8 bases at J, with 13 bases between the two ends. CDR3 sequence: CASSFGPSQGELFF. CDR3 DNA sequence: TGTGCCAGCAGCTTTGGACCTAGCCAGGGGGAGCTGTTTTTT. Based on the CDR3 plus reference TRBV5-4 and TRBJ2-2, the full variable domain is ETGVTQSPTHLIKTRGQQVTLRCSSQSGHNTVSWYQQALGQGPQFIFQYYREEENGRGNFPPRFSGLQFPNYSSELNVNALELDDSALYLCASSFGPSQGELFFGEGSRLTVL.

The CDR3 coding sequence is TGTGCCAGCAGCGCGGGGAACATTCAGTACTTC. Protein product: CASSAGNIQYF. This chain connects TRBV14 to TRBJ2-4; a weak D match, TRBD2 (6 bases). The CDR3 totals 11 residues. Trimming pared 5 bases from V and 7 bases from J, leaving 6 bases between. Germline-derived CDR1 and CDR2 are SGHDN and FVKESK.

The CDR3 DNA sequence: TGTGCCAGCTCGGGCCAGGGTGGTCAGCCCCAGCATTTT. Translation: CASSGQGGQPQHF. The rearrangement uses TRBV7-9 and TRBJ1-5; D might be TRBD1 (5 bases). The CDR3 has 13 residues. Germline lookup yields CDR1 SEHNR and CDR2 FQNEAQ (reference sequence). The V and J ends lost 8 bases and 6 bases respectively, with 14 bases between them.

The rearrangement joins TRBV7-9 to TRBJ1-1; 7 nucleotides align to TRBD1. Losses at the gene ends were 5 bases for V and 1 base for J; bases not matched to a gene: 4. The CDR3 is 14 amino acids. The germline CDR1 and CDR2 sequences are SEHNR and FQNEAQ (reference sequence). The CDR3, as DNA: TGTGCCAGCAGCCCTGGGACAGCGAACACTGAAGCTTTCTTT. Its translation: CASSPGTANTEAFF.

In DNA, the CDR3 is TGCGCCAGCAGCCATCTTTCGCCGGGACTAGCGGGAGATACGCAGTATTTT. Its translation is CASSHLSPGLAGDTQYF. This chain joins TRBV4-1 and TRBJ2-3, with 12 positions matching TRBD2. The CDR3 spans 17 residues. After removal of 3 bases from V and 5 bases from J, the junction contained 9 bases not matched to a gene. CDR1 is MGHRA, CDR2 YSYEKL, per germline.

The chain has TRBV10-2 and TRBJ1-2; D is possibly TRBD1 (5 bases). This CDR3 comprises 12 residues. CDR1 and CDR2 (germline): WSHSY, SAAADI. The V end lost 3 bases, the J end lost 5 bases, and 7 bases lay between the germline ends. CDR3 bases: TGCGCCAGCAGTGACAGGGAATATGGCTACACCTTC. Protein product: CASSDREYGYTF.

This chain connects TRBV6-1 to TRBJ1-4; TRBD1 matches 8 bases. In germline, CDR1 is MNHNS, CDR2 SASEGT. V was clipped by 3 bases and J by 12 bases; unmatched bases: 12. This CDR3 has 15 amino acids. CDR3: CASSDDRGGLRELFF. Written as DNA, the CDR3 is TGTGCCAGCAGTGACGACAGGGGCGGCCTTAGGGAACTGTTTTTT.

This clone was counted only a few times. The V gene is TRBV1, the J gene TRBJ1-5; the D call TRBD1 from the table was never checked on the DNA. TRBV1 is marked as a pseudogene. The CDR3 totals 17 residues. The CDR3 sequence is CTSSQTSDRGKNQPQHF. The CDR3 coding sequence is TGCACCAGCAGCCAAACGTCGGACAGGGGGAAGAATCAGCCCCAGCATTTT.

The chain has TRBV19 and TRBJ1-1, with unresolved D. Trimming took 6 bases from V and 1 from J, leaving 3 bases between them. Germline loops: CDR1 LNHDA, CDR2 SQIVND (reference sequence). CDR3 size: 11 residues. The CDR3 DNA sequence: TGTGCCAGTAGCCGGAACACTGAAGCTTTCTTT. The encoded protein is CASSRNTEAFF.

This clone was counted once. The chain couples TRBV24-1 to TRBJ2-2; D is uncertain. Looked up from germline, CDR1 is KGHDR and CDR2 is SFDVKD. The CDR3 sequence is 15 residues long. V was shortened by 0 bases and J by 1 base, with 5 bases between the two germline ends. CDR3 region: CATSDLRQNTGELFF. CDR3 in DNA: TGTGCCACCAGTGATTTGAGACAGAACACCGGGGAGCTGTTTTTT.

V usage is TRBV30 and J usage is TRBJ1-6, with unresolved D. The CDR3 has 14 residues. Germline V lookup: CDR1 GTSNPN, CDR2 SVGIG (reference sequence). V lost 0 bases, J lost 9 bases, and 12 bases lay in between. CDR3 sequence reads: CAWSVGKGSSPLHF. The CDR3 coding sequence is TGTGCCTGGAGTGTCGGGAAGGGTAGTTCACCCCTCCACTTT. The full variable domain, with the rest looked up from reference TRBV30 and TRBJ1-6, is SQTIHQWPATLVQPVGSPLSLECTVEGTSNPNLYWYRQAAGRGLQLLFYSVGIGQISSEVPQNLSASRPQDRQFILSSKKLLLSDSGFYLCAWSVGKGSSPLHFGNGTRLTVT.

The CDR3 DNA reads as TGTGCCATCTGGGGGCAGGGGTATGGCTACACCTTC. It translates to CAIWGQGYGYTF. This chain connects TRBV10-3 to TRBJ1-2, with D maybe TRBD1 (6 bases). The V gene lost 8 bases and the J gene lost 5 bases, with 12 bases spanning the gap. The CDR3 spans 12 residues. In germline, CDR1 is ENHRY, CDR2 SYGVKD.

This chain connects TRBV9 to TRBJ1-2; 7 positions match TRBD1. The CDR3 contains 15 residues. Germline CDR1 reads SGDLS; CDR2 reads YYNGEE. The junction had 9 bases not matched to a gene; V was cut back by 3 bases and J by 4 bases. The DNA for the CDR3 is TGTGCCAGCAGCGAGGGACAGCGGGCTTTCTATGGCTACACCTTC. This translates into CASSEGQRAFYGYTF.

The rearrangement joins TRBV24-1 to TRBJ2-2; D is perhaps TRBD1 (6 bases). This CDR3 has 16 amino acids. Germline CDR1 KGHDR, CDR2 SFDVKD. Deletions cut 3 bases from V and 5 bases from J, with 15 bases between. In DNA form, the CDR3 reads TGTGCCACCAGTGATAGTGTCAGGGGCTCGACCGGGGAGCTGTTTTTT. This gives the protein CATSDSVRGSTGELFF.

The gene calls are TRBV6-5 and TRBJ1-1; TRBD1 agrees at 11 bases. The germline CDR1 and CDR2 sequences are MNHEY and SVGAGI. V shed 6 bases and J 11 bases; nucleotides not matched to a gene: 8. This CDR3 region has 13 residues. CDR3 coding DNA: TGTGCCAGCAGCGCACGGGACAGGGGGGTGGCTTTCTTT. Protein sequence: CASSARDRGVAFF.

The chain is built from TRBV11-2 and TRBJ2-6, with a tentative D call TRBD1 (6 bases). From germline, CDR1 is SGHAT and CDR2 FQNNGV. V lost 0 bases and J lost 2, with 8 bases in between. The CDR3 sequence is 16 residues long. CDR3 DNA: TGTGCCAGCAGCTTAGAAGGGGGTACTGGGGCCAACGTCCTGACTTTC. It is translated as CASSLEGGTGANVLTF. Looking up the rest from reference TRBV11-2 and TRBJ2-6 gives the full variable domain: EAGVAQSPRYKIIEKRQSVAFWCNPISGHATLYWYQQILGQGPKLLIQFQNNGVVDDSQLPKDRFSAERLKGVDSTLKIQPAKLEDSAVYLCASSLEGGTGANVLTFGAGSRLTVL.

The genes are TRBV19 and TRBJ1-5; the D gene is possibly TRBD1 (5 bases). V shed 1 base and J shed 4 bases, with 14 bases lying between them. The germline CDR1 and CDR2 sequences are LNHDA and SQIVND (reference sequence). The CDR3 is 16 residues long. CDR3 nucleotide sequence: TGTGCCAGTAGTATAGCAGGGCTGGGGTGGAATCAGCCCCAGCATTTT. This sequence encodes CASSIAGLGWNQPQHF.

This clone was observed once. V is TRBV5-1 and J is TRBJ1-6; possible D gene TRBD1, 6 bases. The CDR3 totals 14 residues. The germline V and J ends were trimmed by 4 bases and 6 bases, with 11 bases remaining between them. CDR1 is SGHRS and CDR2 is YFSETQ in the germline V gene. CDR3 nucleotide sequence: TGCGCCAGCAGCAGGACAGATACTAATTCACCCCTCCACTTT. Translating it yields CASSRTDTNSPLHF.

The CDR3 is CATSDPRGDRGLRTDTQYF. The DNA for the CDR3 is TGTGCCACCAGTGACCCCCGGGGGGACAGGGGGCTGAGGACAGATACGCAGTATTTT. The chain recombines TRBV24-1 with TRBJ2-3; 12 bases are shared with TRBD1. Trimming removed 4 bases from V and 3 bases from J; junction bases left unmatched: 13. The CDR3 spans 19 residues. The germline V gene encodes CDR1 KGHDR and CDR2 SFDVKD.

The rearrangement uses TRBV28 and TRBJ2-1; the D is unclear. CDR1 MDHEN and CDR2 SYDVKM come from the germline V gene. CDR3 length: 13 amino acids. The V end lost 3 bases, the J end lost 4 bases, and 7 bases lay between the germline ends. CDR3 bases: TGTGCCAGCAGTTTTAGCCGGTACAATGAGCAGTTCTTC. Translating it yields CASSFSRYNEQFF.

This chain connects TRBV19 to TRBJ1-1; possibly TRBD1 for D (5 bases). V shed 9 bases and J shed 1 base, with 12 bases lying between them. Germline CDR1 is LNHDA and CDR2 is SQIVND (reference sequence). This CDR3 contains 13 residues. The CDR3 loop is CASDPTGNTEAFF. Here the CDR3 DNA reads TGTGCCAGCGACCCAACAGGGAACACTGAAGCTTTCTTT.

This clone was observed a handful of times. V gene TRBV9 combines with J gene TRBJ1-1; D might be TRBD1 (5 bases). Trimming removed 0 bases at V and 6 bases at J, with 9 bases between. Germline V gene sequence: CDR1 SGDLS, CDR2 YYNGEE. The CDR3 consists of 13 residues. The CDR3 sequence is CASSVEGFSEAFF. The CDR3, as DNA: TGTGCCAGCAGCGTAGAGGGGTTCTCTGAAGCTTTCTTT.

The chain recombines TRBV6-1 with TRBJ2-4; D possibly corresponds to TRBD2 (5 bases). This CDR3 region has 16 residues. CDR1 and CDR2 (germline): MNHNS, SASEGT. The V gene lost 1 base and the J gene lost 6 bases, with 16 bases spanning the gap. CDR3 sequence reads: CASSEGFGVTVNIQYF. CDR3 coding DNA: TGTGCCAGCAGTGAAGGTTTCGGGGTAACTGTAAACATTCAGTACTTC.

The rearrangement links TRBV14 to TRBJ2-2; TRBD2 might be the D (5 bases). The V gene lost 1 base and the J gene lost 1 base, with 13 bases spanning the gap. The CDR3 consists of 17 residues. The germline V gene encodes CDR1 SGHDN and CDR2 FVKESK. For the CDR3, the DNA is TGTGCCAGCAGCCAAGCCGGCTTAGCGAGGAACACCGGGGAGCTGTTTTTT. Encoded protein: CASSQAGLARNTGELFF.

The chain has TRBV19 and TRBJ2-5, with 8 nucleotides matching TRBD1. This CDR3 has 15 amino acids. Trimming at V came to 8 bases and at J to 2 bases, leaving 10 bases not matched to a gene. Looked up from germline, CDR1 is LNHDA and CDR2 is SQIVND (reference sequence). The CDR3 spells CASGLRTGLQETQYF. CDR3 sequence (DNA): TGTGCCAGTGGCCTCCGGACAGGGTTACAAGAGACCCAGTACTTC.

The chain is built from TRBV5-6 and TRBJ2-3; 14 bases match TRBD2. Losses at the gene ends were 4 bases for V and 2 bases for J; bases not matched to a gene: 6. This CDR3 region has 17 residues. CDR1 and CDR2 from the germline V gene are SGHDT and YYEEEE. CDR3 in amino acids: CASSLGLAGAFTDTQYF. The CDR3 nucleotides are TGTGCCAGCAGCCTGGGACTAGCGGGGGCCTTCACAGATACGCAGTATTTT.